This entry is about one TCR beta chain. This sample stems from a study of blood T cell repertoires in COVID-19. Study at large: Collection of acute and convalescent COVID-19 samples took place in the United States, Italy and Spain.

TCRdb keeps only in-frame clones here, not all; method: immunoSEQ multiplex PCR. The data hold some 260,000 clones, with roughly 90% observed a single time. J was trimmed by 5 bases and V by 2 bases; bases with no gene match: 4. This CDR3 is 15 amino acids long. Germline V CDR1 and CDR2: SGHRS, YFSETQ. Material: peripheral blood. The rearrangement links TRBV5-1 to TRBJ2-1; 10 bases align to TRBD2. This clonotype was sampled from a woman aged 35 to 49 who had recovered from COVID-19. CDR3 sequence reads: CASSFSLAGNNEQFF. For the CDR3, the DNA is TGCGCCAGCAGCTTCTCACTAGCGGGAAACAATGAGCAGTTCTTC. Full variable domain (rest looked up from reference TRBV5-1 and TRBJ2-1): KAGVTQTPRYLIKTRGQQVTLSCSPISGHRSVSWYQQTPGQGLQFLFEYFSETQRNKGNFPGRFSGRQFSNSRSEMNVSTLELGDSALYLCASSFSLAGNNEQFFGPGTRLTVL.